This T cell receptor (beta chain) was obtained from a study of response to subunit inactivated influenza vaccine. Points from the study as a whole: The study's authors posited that every seasonal influenza vaccination enlists few new T cells.

About this clonotype: Antigen unknown.

In TCRdb, the RT-PCR reads were re-called with MiXCR into one record per CDR3 protein. The sample has approximately 480,000 distinct CDR3 sequences; approximately 10% are singletons. V was shortened by 3 bases and J by 7 bases, with 15 bases between the two germline ends. Per the germline V gene, CDR1 is MDHEN and CDR2 is SYDVKM. The CDR3 is 14 residues long. This sequence joins TRBV28 and TRBJ1-2; D might be TRBD1 (5 bases). The TCR sequence derives from a man in his fifties who received an inactivated influenza vaccine. Sequencing was performed on PBMCs from blood, taken more than 35 days after vaccination. The CDR3 sequence: CASSLWGDPIGYTF. The CDR3 coding sequence is TGTGCCAGCAGTTTGTGGGGGGATCCCATTGGCTACACCTTC.